This is a list of T cell receptor beta chains from one sample in a study of blood T cell repertoires in COVID-19. Method: immunoSEQ multiplex PCR; TCRdb's copy keeps in-frame clones and lacks some. The sample contains 200,000 or so clones, approximately 81% of which appear only once. Sequenced input: peripheral blood. These receptors came from a woman older than 75 with acute or convalescent COVID-19. Both conserved end residues are part of each CDR3. The D gene is left open where the match is weak. Rows may omit the clone size; those that give it use once, few, many or a size class.

d_gene,v_gene,abundance,j_gene,CDR3aa,CDR3nt
TRBD1,TRBV19,.,TRBJ1-1,CASSSPGTANTEAFF,TGTGCCAGTAGCAGTCCCGGGACAGCGAACACTGAAGCTTTCTTT
TRBD2,TRBV3-1/TRBV3-2,.,TRBJ2-2,CASSFSGRPNTGELFF,TGTGCCAGCAGCTTTAGCGGGAGGCCGAACACCGGGGAGCTGTTTTTT
TRBD1,TRBV7-9,.,TRBJ1-2,CASSEPGQGHYGYTF,TGTGCCAGCAGCGAACCGGGACAGGGGCACTATGGCTACACCTTC
TRBD2,TRBV7-2,.,TRBJ2-3,CASSLLSGGAGDTQYF,TGTGCCAGCAGCTTACTGAGCGGGGGGGCGGGAGATACGCAGTATTTT
TRBD1,TRBV19,.,TRBJ1-5,CATTGAGFSNQPQHF,TGTGCCACCACAGGGGCCGGTTTTAGCAATCAGCCCCAGCATTTT
TRBD1,TRBV5-4,once,TRBJ1-1,CASSFPRDRRNTEAFF,TGTGCCAGCAGCTTTCCGCGGGACAGGCGCAACACTGAAGCTTTCTTT
.,TRBV6-2/TRBV6-3,.,TRBJ2-5,CASSYLGPIETQYF,TGTGCCAGCAGTTACTTGGGGCCGATAGAGACCCAGTACTTC
.,TRBV3-1/TRBV3-2,.,TRBJ1-4,CASSQQGGLFF,TGTGCCAGCAGCCAACAGGGAGGACTGTTTTTT
TRBD1,TRBV30,.,TRBJ1-4,CAWSDLDRGNEKLFF,TGTGCCTGGAGCGATCTGGACAGGGGTAACGAAAAACTGTTTTTT
TRBD1,TRBV28,.,TRBJ1-6,CASTVQGLGNSPLHF,TGTGCCAGCACCGTACAGGGGTTAGGTAATTCACCCCTCCACTTT
.,TRBV4-2,.,TRBJ1-2,CASSQDKTTAYGYTF,TGTGCCAGCAGCCAAGATAAGACGACAGCCTATGGCTACACCTTC
TRBD2,TRBV7-8,.,TRBJ2-7,CASSYGGNYEQYF,TGTGCCAGCAGCTACGGGGGGAACTACGAGCAGTACTTC
.,TRBV30,.,TRBJ1-6,CAWRGGGDAALTHF,TGTGCCTGGAGGGGGGGAGGGGACGCGGCCCTCACCCACTTT
TRBD2,TRBV10-3,.,TRBJ2-5,CAIRSGSNEETQYF,TGTGCCATCAGGAGCGGGAGTAACGAAGAGACCCAGTACTTC
TRBD1,TRBV5-1,.,TRBJ1-5,CASRESGGQPQHF,TGCGCCAGCAGAGAATCAGGGGGGCAGCCCCAGCATTTT
TRBD2,TRBV11-3,.,TRBJ2-4,CASSAGLVLNIQYF,TGTGCCAGCAGCGCCGGACTAGTGCTAAACATTCAGTACTTC
TRBD1,TRBV9,.,TRBJ1-1,CASSAGQGMNTEAFF,TGTGCCAGCAGCGCGGGACAGGGAATGAACACTGAAGCTTTCTTT